Only a few counts were recorded for the clone carrying this TCR beta chain. Using immunoSEQ multiplex PCR, the repertoire was profiled, and TCRdb retains in-frame clones only, with some absent. Of some 150,000 clones in the sample, around 83% were seen once. These data originate in a study of blood T cell repertoires in COVID-19. The CDR3 length is 15 residues. Looked up from germline, CDR1 is MGHRA and CDR2 is YSYEKL. V lost 3 bases and J lost 5; bases outside the gene matches: 7. The clonotype was recovered from a human donor in a cohort sampled during active COVID-19. Source material: peripheral blood. The chain has TRBV4-1 and TRBJ2-3; 8 bases match TRBD2. Written as DNA, the CDR3 is TGCGCCAGCAGCCACCGGACTAGCAGTAGAGATACGCAGTATTTT. Translated: CASSHRTSSRDTQYF.